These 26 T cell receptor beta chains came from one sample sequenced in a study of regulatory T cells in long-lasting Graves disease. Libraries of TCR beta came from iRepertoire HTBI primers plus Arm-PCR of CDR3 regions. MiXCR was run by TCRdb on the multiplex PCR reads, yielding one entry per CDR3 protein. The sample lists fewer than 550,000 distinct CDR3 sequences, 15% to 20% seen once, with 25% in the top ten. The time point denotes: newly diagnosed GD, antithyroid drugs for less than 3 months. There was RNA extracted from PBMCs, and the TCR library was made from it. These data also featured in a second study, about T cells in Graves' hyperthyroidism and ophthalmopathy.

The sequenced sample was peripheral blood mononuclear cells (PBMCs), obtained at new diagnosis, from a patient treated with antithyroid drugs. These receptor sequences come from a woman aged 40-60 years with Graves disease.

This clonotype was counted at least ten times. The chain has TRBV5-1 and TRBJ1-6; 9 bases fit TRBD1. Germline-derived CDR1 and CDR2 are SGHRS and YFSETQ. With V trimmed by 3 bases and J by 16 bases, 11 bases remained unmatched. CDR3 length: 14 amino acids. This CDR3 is CASSSGTGRDLLHF. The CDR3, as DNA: TGCGCCAGCAGCTCCGGGACAGGGAGGGACCTTCTCCACTTT.

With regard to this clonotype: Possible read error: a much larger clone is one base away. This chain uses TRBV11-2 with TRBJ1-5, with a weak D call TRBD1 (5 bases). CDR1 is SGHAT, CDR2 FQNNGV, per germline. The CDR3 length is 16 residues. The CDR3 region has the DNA TGTGCCGGCAGCCTTGATGGGGCGAATAGCAATCAGCCCCAGCATTTT. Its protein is CAGSLDGANSNQPQHF.

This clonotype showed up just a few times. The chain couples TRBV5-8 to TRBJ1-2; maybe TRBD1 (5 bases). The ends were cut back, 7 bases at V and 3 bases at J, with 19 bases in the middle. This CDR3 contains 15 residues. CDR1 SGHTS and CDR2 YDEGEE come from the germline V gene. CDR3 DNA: TGTGCCAGCGAGCTTTGGTCAGGGTTCGACTATGGCTACACCTTC. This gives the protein CASELWSGFDYGYTF.

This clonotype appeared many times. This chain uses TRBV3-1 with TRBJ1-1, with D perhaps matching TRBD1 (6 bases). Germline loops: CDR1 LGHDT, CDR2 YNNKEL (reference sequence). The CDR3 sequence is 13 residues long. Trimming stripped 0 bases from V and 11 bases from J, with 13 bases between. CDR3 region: CASSQDGVGHAFF. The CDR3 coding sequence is TGTGCCAGCAGCCAAGATGGAGTGGGACACGCTTTCTTT.

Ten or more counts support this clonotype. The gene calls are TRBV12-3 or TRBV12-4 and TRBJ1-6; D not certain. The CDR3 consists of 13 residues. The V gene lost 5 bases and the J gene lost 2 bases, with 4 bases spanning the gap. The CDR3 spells CASSGPYNSPLHF. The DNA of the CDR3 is TGTGCCAGCAGTGGGCCCTATAATTCACCCCTCCACTTT.

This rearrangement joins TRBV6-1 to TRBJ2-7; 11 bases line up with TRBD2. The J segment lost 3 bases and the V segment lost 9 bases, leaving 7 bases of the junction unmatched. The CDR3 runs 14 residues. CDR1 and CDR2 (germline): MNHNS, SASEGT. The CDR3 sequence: CASRGTSGDYEQYF. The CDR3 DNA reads TGTGCCAGTAGAGGGACTAGCGGAGACTACGAGCAGTACTTC.

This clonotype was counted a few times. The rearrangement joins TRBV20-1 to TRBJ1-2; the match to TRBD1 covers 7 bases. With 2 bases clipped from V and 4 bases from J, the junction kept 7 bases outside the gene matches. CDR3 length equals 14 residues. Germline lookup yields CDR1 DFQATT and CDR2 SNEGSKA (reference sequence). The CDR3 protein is CSARKQGTGYGYTF. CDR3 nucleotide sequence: TGCAGTGCTAGAAAACAGGGGACGGGCTATGGCTACACCTTC.

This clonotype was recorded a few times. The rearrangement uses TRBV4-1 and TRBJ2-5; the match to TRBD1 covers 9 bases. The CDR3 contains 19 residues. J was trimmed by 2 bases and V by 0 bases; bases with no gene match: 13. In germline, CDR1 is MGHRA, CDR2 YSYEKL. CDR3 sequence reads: CASSQEFWGTGTGQETQYF. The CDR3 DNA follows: TGCGCCAGCAGCCAAGAGTTTTGGGGTACAGGGACAGGGCAAGAGACCCAGTACTTC.

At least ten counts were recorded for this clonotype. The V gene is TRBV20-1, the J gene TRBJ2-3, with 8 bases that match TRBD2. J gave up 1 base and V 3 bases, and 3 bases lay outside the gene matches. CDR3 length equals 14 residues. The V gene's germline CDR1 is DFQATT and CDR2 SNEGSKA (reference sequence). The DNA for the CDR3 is TGCAGTGCTAGTCTCGGGGGGGGCACAGATACGCAGTATTTT. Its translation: CSASLGGGTDTQYF.

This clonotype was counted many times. The CDR3 DNA reads TGTGCCAGTAGTATAGTTAACCTCCAGGGGAATGGCTACACCTTC. The encoded protein is CASSIVNLQGNGYTF. The J gene is TRBJ1-2, the V gene TRBV19; TRBD1 might be the D (6 bases). Trimming left V 1 base short and J 6 bases short, with 15 bases between. Looked up from germline, CDR1 is LNHDA and CDR2 is SQIVND (reference sequence). This CDR3 region has 15 residues.

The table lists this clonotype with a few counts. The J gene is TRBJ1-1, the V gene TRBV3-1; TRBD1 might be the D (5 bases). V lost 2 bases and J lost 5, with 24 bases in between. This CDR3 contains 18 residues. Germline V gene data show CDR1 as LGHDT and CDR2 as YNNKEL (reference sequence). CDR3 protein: CASSQSLGGRGEGTEAFF. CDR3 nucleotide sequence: TGTGCCAGCAGCCAAAGTCTGGGGGGTCGTGGGGAGGGAACTGAAGCTTTCTTT.

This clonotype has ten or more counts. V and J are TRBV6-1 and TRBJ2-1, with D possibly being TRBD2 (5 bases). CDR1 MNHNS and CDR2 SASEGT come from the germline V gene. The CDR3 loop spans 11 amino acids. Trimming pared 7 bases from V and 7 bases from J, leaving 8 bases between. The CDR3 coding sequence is TGTGCCAGCACTTGGACTAATGAGCAGTTCTTC. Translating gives CASTWTNEQFF.

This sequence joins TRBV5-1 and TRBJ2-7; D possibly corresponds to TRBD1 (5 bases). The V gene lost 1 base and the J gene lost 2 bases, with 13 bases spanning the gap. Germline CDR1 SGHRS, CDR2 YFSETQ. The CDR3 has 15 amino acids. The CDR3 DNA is TGCGCCAGCAGCTTGAGGGGTCCTACTACCTACGAGCAGTACTTC. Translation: CASSLRGPTTYEQYF.

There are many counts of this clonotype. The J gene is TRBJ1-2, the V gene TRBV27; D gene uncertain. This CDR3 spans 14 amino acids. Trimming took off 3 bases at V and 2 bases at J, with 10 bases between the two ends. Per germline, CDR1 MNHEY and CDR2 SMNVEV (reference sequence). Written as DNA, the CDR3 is TGTGCCAGCAGTTTGATCGGCGGGAACTATGGCTACACCTTC. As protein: CASSLIGGNYGYTF.

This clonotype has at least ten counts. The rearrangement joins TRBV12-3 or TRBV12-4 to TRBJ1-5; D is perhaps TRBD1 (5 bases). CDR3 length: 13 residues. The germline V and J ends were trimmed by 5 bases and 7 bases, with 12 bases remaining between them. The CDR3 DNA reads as TGTGCCAGCAGTCTCGAAGGGGTGCAGCCCCAGCATTTT. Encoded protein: CASSLEGVQPQHF.

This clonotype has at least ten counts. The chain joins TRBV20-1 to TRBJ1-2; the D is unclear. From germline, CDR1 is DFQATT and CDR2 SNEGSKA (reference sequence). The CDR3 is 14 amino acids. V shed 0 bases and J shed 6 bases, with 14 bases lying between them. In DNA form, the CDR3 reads TGCAGTGCTAGAGACGGGGTACGACCGAATGGCTACACCTTC. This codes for CSARDGVRPNGYTF.

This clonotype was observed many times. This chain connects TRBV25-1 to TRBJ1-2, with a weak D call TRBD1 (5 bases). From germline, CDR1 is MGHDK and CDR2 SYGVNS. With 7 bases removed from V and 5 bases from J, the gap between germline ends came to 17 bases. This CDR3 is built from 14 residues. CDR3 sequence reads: CASIRQRDRYGYTF. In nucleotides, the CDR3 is TGTGCCAGCATTCGACAGCGGGATAGATATGGCTACACCTTC.

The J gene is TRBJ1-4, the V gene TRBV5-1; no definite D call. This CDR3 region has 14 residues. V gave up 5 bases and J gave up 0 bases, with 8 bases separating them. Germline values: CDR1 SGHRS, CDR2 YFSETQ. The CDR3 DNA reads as TGCGCCAGCAGGGAACAGTCAACTAATGAAAAACTGTTTTTT. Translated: CASREQSTNEKLFF.

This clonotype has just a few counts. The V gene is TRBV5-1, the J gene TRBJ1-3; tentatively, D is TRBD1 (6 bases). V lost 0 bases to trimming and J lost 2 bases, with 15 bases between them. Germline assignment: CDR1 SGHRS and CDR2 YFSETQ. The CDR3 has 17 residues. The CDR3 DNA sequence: TGCGCCAGCAGCTTGGCCTCCGGCGGGGGCCCTGGAAACACCATATATTTT. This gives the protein CASSLASGGGPGNTIYF.

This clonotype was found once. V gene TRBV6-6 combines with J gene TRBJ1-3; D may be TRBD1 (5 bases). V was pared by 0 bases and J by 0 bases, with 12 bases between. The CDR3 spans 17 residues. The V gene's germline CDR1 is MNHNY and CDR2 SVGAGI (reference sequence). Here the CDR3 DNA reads TGTGCCAGCAGTTACTCGAGCCGGGGCTACTCTGGAAACACCATATATTTT. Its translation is CASSYSSRGYSGNTIYF.

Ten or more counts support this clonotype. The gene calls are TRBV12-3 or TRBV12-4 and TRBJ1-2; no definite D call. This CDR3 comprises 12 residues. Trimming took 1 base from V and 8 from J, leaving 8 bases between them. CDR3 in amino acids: CASSLEGPGYTF. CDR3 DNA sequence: TGTGCCAGCAGTTTAGAAGGGCCCGGCTACACCTTC.

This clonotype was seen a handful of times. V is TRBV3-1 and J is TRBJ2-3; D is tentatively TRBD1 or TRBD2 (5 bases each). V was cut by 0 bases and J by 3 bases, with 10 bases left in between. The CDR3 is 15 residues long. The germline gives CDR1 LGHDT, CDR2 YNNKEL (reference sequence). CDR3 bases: TGTGCCAGCAGCCAAGATACTGGGGGAACAGATACGCAGTATTTT. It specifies CASSQDTGGTDTQYF.

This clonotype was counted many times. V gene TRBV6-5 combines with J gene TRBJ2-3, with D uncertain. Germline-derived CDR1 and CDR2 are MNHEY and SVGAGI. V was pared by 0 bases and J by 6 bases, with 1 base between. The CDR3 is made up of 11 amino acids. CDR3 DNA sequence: TGTGCCAGCAGTTACTCGGATACGCAGTATTTT. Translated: CASSYSDTQYF.

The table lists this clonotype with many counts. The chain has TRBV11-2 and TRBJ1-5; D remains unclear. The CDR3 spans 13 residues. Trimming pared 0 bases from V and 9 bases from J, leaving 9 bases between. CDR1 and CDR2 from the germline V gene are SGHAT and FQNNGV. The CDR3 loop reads CASSLDLRRPQHF. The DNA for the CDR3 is TGTGCCAGCAGCTTAGATCTCAGGCGGCCCCAGCATTTT.

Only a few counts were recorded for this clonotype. CDR3 in amino acids: CASRRAAERTDTQYF. CDR3 bases: TGTGCCAGCAGGCGGGCTGCCGAACGCACAGATACGCAGTATTTT. This chain uses TRBV5-4 with TRBJ2-3, with D possibly TRBD2 on 5 matching bases. The V end was cut by 5 bases, the J end by 1 base, with 14 bases between. Per the germline V gene, CDR1 is SGHNT and CDR2 is YYREEE (reference sequence). The CDR3 loop spans 15 amino acids.

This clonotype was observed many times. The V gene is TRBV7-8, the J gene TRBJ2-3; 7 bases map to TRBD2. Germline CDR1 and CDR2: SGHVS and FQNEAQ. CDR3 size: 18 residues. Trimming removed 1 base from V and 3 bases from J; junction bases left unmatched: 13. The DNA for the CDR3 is TGTGCCAGCAGCTTAGGTGGGGGGGGTGTCGGTAGGACAGATACGCAGTATTTT. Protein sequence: CASSLGGGGVGRTDTQYF.